The entry below gives a single TCR beta chain sequence along with its context. This table comes from immunoSEQ multiplex PCR, and its TCRdb copy is limited to in-frame clones, with some not included. The sample yields fewer than 85,000 clones, over 85% seen once. This CDR3 is 15 amino acids long. The junction had 12 bases not matched to a gene; V was cut back by 4 bases and J by 6 bases. CDR1 is SGDLS and CDR2 is YYNGEE in the germline V gene. The entry originates in a study of T cell changes during pregnancy in multiple sclerosis. Sample: peripheral blood, taken in the second trimester of pregnancy. The chain recombines TRBV9 with TRBJ2-5; TRBD2 matches 7 bases. This TCR came from a female donor with multiple sclerosis, enrolled in a pregnancy study. The DNA for the CDR3 is TGTGCCAGCAGCCCCCAGGGAGGGGTCGGGAAGACCCAGTACTTC. Translating gives CASSPQGGVGKTQYF.